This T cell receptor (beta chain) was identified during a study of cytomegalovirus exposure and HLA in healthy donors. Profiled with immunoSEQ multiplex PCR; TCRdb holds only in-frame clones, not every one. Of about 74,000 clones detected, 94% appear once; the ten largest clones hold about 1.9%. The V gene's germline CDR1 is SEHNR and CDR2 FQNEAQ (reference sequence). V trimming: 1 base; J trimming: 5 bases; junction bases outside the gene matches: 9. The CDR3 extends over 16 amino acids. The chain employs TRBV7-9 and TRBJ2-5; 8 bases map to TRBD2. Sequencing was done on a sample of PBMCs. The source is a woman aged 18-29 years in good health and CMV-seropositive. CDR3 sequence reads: CASSLGGLGHWETQYF. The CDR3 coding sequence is TGTGCCAGCAGCTTAGGGGGACTAGGGCACTGGGAGACCCAGTACTTC.